This passage covers 23 T cell receptor beta chains from one sample sequenced in a study of regulatory T cells in long-lasting Graves disease. In building TCR beta libraries, iRepertoire HTBI primers were used together with Arm-PCR of CDR3 regions. One entry per CDR3 protein results from TCRdb running MiXCR on the multiplex PCR reads. The sample lists around 460,000 distinct CDR3 sequences, roughly 23% seen once, with around 13% in the top ten. Specified time point: persistent/refractory GD, antithyroid drugs over 5 years with positive TRAb. The TCR library was made from RNA extracted from PBMCs. Sequences were derived from peripheral blood mononuclear cells (PBMCs), sampled when the disease was refractory, from a patient treated with antithyroid drugs. All receptors come from a female donor with Graves disease.

The chain recombines TRBV9 with TRBJ2-5, with D possibly called TRBD1 or TRBD2 (6 bases each). Germline V gene data show CDR1 as SGDLS and CDR2 as YYNGEE. CDR3 length: 15 residues. With 4 bases removed from V and 3 bases from J, the gap between germline ends came to 16 bases. The chain's CDR3 is CASSKGGALEETQYF. The CDR3 coding sequence is TGTGCCAGCAGCAAGGGGGGTGCTCTGGAAGAGACCCAGTACTTC.

This clonotype was observed many times. This chain's CDR3 is CASSGRTATNEKLFF. The CDR3 nucleotides read TGTGCCAGCAGTGGTCGGACTGCAACTAATGAAAAACTGTTTTTT. This chain uses TRBV2 with TRBJ1-4; D is unclear. The CDR3 runs 15 residues. The V end was cut by 4 bases, the J end by 0 bases, with 9 bases between. In germline, CDR1 is SNHLY, CDR2 FYNNEI.

This clonotype was detected ten times or more. This chain uses TRBV7-2 with TRBJ2-5; the D is unclear. This CDR3 is built from 14 residues. Germline V gene sequence: CDR1 SGHTA, CDR2 FQGNSA. V was cut by 5 bases and J by 5 bases, with 15 bases left in between. CDR3 amino acids: CASSTYVSSETQYF. The CDR3 DNA follows: TGTGCCAGCAGCACTTACGTATCTAGTGAGACCCAGTACTTC.

This clonotype was picked up many times. The CDR3 here is CATSRDLGTGGSPLHF. The CDR3 coding sequence is TGTGCCACCAGCAGAGATCTGGGGACAGGGGGATCACCCCTCCACTTT. The genes are TRBV15 and TRBJ1-6, with TRBD1 matching over 11 bases. The length of the CDR3 is 16 residues. The junction had 5 bases not matched to a gene; V was cut back by 0 bases and J by 10 bases. Germline loops: CDR1 LNHNV, CDR2 YYDKDF (reference sequence).

This chain connects TRBV20-1 to TRBJ1-2, with D possibly TRBD1 on 5 matching bases. This CDR3 has 15 amino acids. The V end was cut by 6 bases, the J end by 6 bases, with 23 bases between. Germline CDR1 reads DFQATT; CDR2 reads SNEGSKA (reference sequence). CDR3 residues: CSATLPSGVLDGYTF. CDR3 in DNA: TGCAGTGCCACCCTTCCGTCGGGGGTATTGGATGGCTACACCTTC.

Ten or more counts support this clonotype. The V gene is TRBV6-1, the J gene TRBJ2-7, with D possibly matching TRBD1 (5 bases). Germline-derived CDR1 and CDR2 are MNHNS and SASEGT. The CDR3 is made up of 15 amino acids. Trimming took off 5 bases at V and 4 bases at J, with 18 bases between the two ends. The CDR3 sequence: CASSTRTRLSYEQYF. As DNA, the CDR3 is TGTGCCAGCAGTACCCGGACAAGACTCTCATACGAGCAGTACTTC.

A remark on this clonotype: A clone one base away is much larger, so this may be a read error. The chain uses TRBV6-1 and TRBJ2-5; 7 bases line up with TRBD1. The CDR3 spans 16 residues. The germline V gene has CDR1 MNHNS and CDR2 SASEGT. CDR3 region: CASSQTGSGLRETQHF. As DNA, the CDR3 is TGTGCCAGCAGCCAGACAGGGTCTGGTCTGAGGGAGACCCAGCACTTC.

This clonotype was counted many times. The rearrangement links TRBV29-1 to TRBJ2-7, with D possibly matching TRBD2 (5 bases). Germline CDR1 SQVTM, CDR2 ANQGSEA. This CDR3 contains 13 residues. V gave up 6 bases and J gave up 5 bases, with 17 bases separating them. This CDR3 is CSVMRGSKDEQYF. The CDR3 DNA is TGCAGCGTCATGCGAGGGTCAAAGGACGAGCAGTACTTC.

In this sample, this clonotype turned up many times. The chain couples TRBV6-1 to TRBJ1-5, with D hard to call. Trimming took off 6 bases at V and 0 bases at J, with 6 bases between the two ends. Per the germline V gene, CDR1 is MNHNS and CDR2 is SASEGT. The CDR3 is made up of 13 amino acids. The CDR3 loop reads CASRSFSNQPQHF. As DNA, the CDR3 is TGTGCCAGCAGGTCCTTTAGCAATCAGCCCCAGCATTTT.

The chain uses TRBV20-1 and TRBJ2-3; TRBD2 matches at 7 bases. The V gene's germline CDR1 is DFQATT and CDR2 SNEGSKA (reference sequence). The CDR3 extends over 16 amino acids. The trim removed 3 bases at V and 4 bases at J, leaving 13 bases unmatched. CDR3 DNA: TGCAGTGCTAGCCTGCTAGCGGACCCGACCGCAGATACGCAGTATTTT. Translation: CSASLLADPTADTQYF.

Note on this clonotype: A much more abundant neighbour one base away suggests this may be a read error. This chain uses TRBV5-1 with TRBJ1-1; 7 nucleotides align to TRBD1. Germline V gives CDR1 SGHRS, CDR2 YFSETQ. The length of the CDR3 is 13 residues. CDR3 sequence: CASGRQGGTEASF. The CDR3 bases are TGCGCCAGCGGACGACAGGGTGGCACTGAAGCTTCCTTT.

This clonotype was picked up many times. In DNA form, the CDR3 reads TGTGCCAGCAGTTTCGGCGGGAACCAAGAGACCCAGTACTTC. Amino acid sequence: CASSFGGNQETQYF. This rearrangement joins TRBV12-3 or TRBV12-4 to TRBJ2-5; TRBD2 is a possible D gene (6 bases). This CDR3 has 14 amino acids. V dropped 3 bases and J dropped 0 bases, with 8 bases sitting between them.

This clonotype was observed at least ten times. The chain couples TRBV5-5 to TRBJ2-2, with D unresolved. The V end was cut by 9 bases, the J end by 3 bases, with 12 bases between. CDR3 length equals 13 residues. CDR1 is SGHKS, CDR2 YYEKEE, per germline (reference sequence). As DNA, the CDR3 is TGTGCCACCCGAGGTGTGGACACCGGGGAGCTGTTTTTT. It specifies CATRGVDTGELFF.

The V and J genes are TRBV7-9 and TRBJ2-5; TRBD2 matches at 13 bases. This CDR3 is 15 amino acids long. Looked up from germline, CDR1 is SEHNR and CDR2 is FQNEAQ (reference sequence). The V segment lost 5 bases and the J segment 1 base; nucleotides outside the gene matches: 1. CDR3: CASSGLAGVQETQYF. The CDR3 coding sequence is TGTGCCAGCAGCGGACTAGCGGGGGTCCAAGAGACCCAGTACTTC. The full variable domain, with the rest looked up from reference TRBV7-9 and TRBJ2-5, is DTGVSQNPRHKITKRGQNVTFRCDPISEHNRLYWYRQTLGQGPEFLTYFQNEAQLEKSRLLSDRFSAERPKGSFSTLEIQRTEQGDSAMYLCASSGLAGVQETQYFGPGTRLLVL.

There are many counts of this clonotype. The chain has TRBV28 and TRBJ1-4, with D uncertain. V was cut by 10 bases and J by 10 bases, with 25 bases left in between. CDR3 length: 15 residues. Germline-derived CDR1 and CDR2 are MDHEN and SYDVKM. In DNA form, the CDR3 reads TGTGCCACCCGATCTGGAGAGGATGGCGGTGGAAAACTGTTTTTT. This encodes CATRSGEDGGGKLFF.

This clonotype showed up many times. The rearrangement uses TRBV7-8 and TRBJ2-5; TRBD2 aligns across 7 bases. CDR1 and CDR2 from the germline V gene are SGHVS and FQNEAQ. CDR3 size: 14 residues. Trimming at V came to 1 base and at J to 5 bases, leaving 4 bases not matched to a gene. The CDR3 nucleotides read TGTGCCAGCAGCTTAGGCGGGGGTTCGGAGACCCAGTACTTC. Protein sequence: CASSLGGGSETQYF.

The gene calls are TRBV10-3 and TRBJ2-3; D is possibly TRBD2 (6 bases). Germline V gene data show CDR1 as ENHRY and CDR2 as SYGVKD. The CDR3 sequence is 14 residues long. V was trimmed by 5 bases and J by 6 bases, leaving 15 bases between them. Here the CDR3 DNA reads TGTGCCATCAGTCCGGGAGCTGGTCTGGATACGCAGTATTTT. It encodes CAISPGAGLDTQYF.

The table lists this clonotype with a few counts. The V call is TRBV7-9, the J call TRBJ1-1; 7 bases match TRBD1. CDR1 SEHNR and CDR2 FQNEAQ come from the germline V gene (reference sequence). Unmatched junction bases numbered 9, after V lost 1 base and J lost 4 bases. There are 16 residues in the CDR3. The DNA for the CDR3 is TGTGCCAGCAGCTTAGTTGAGACAGGGCTAGGCACTGAAGCTTTCTTT. It specifies CASSLVETGLGTEAFF.

The V gene is TRBV3-1, the J gene TRBJ2-3; 7 nucleotides match TRBD2. The ends lost 4 bases at V and 10 bases at J; junction bases unmatched: 11. The CDR3 is 14 residues long. Germline assignment: CDR1 LGHDT and CDR2 YNNKEL (reference sequence). The CDR3 bases are TGTGCCAGCAGCCCCCAAAGCGGGATGGGAGCGCAGTATTTT. Translated, it gives CASSPQSGMGAQYF.

This clonotype was seen repeatedly, ten times or more. This chain links TRBV3-1 with TRBJ1-6; D might be TRBD1 (5 bases). Per the germline V gene, CDR1 is LGHDT and CDR2 is YNNKEL (reference sequence). This CDR3 spans 13 amino acids. Trimming pared 3 bases from V and 8 bases from J, leaving 8 bases between. For the CDR3, the DNA is TGTGCCAGCAGCCAGGGACGTGATTCACCCCTCCACTTT. It encodes CASSQGRDSPLHF.

This clonotype was recorded a few times. The rearrangement links TRBV19 to TRBJ1-2; D might be TRBD1 (6 bases). CDR1 is LNHDA and CDR2 is SQIVND in the germline V gene (reference sequence). V shed 2 bases and J shed 2 bases, with 12 bases lying between them. The CDR3 runs 15 residues. The CDR3 sequence: CASSILGQGNYGYTF. CDR3 bases: TGTGCCAGTAGTATACTGGGGCAGGGGAACTATGGCTACACCTTC.

The gene calls are TRBV4-3 and TRBJ1-1, with D possibly TRBD1 on 5 matching bases. Germline V gene data show CDR1 as LGHNA and CDR2 as YSLEER. Trimming pared 5 bases from V and 9 bases from J, leaving 19 bases between. This CDR3 contains 14 residues. CDR3 loop: CASSEIGGSGKAFF. In DNA form, the CDR3 reads TGCGCCAGCAGCGAAATTGGGGGGTCTGGGAAAGCTTTCTTT.

This clonotype was counted between two and nine times. The chain recombines TRBV6-6 with TRBJ1-3; weak D call: TRBD1 (5 bases). Germline CDR1 is MNHNY and CDR2 is SVGAGI (reference sequence). This CDR3 comprises 15 residues. Between the trimmed V and J ends, which lost 0 bases and 2 bases, there was a span of 8 bases. CDR3 nucleotide sequence: TGTGCCAGCAGTTACTCGGGACGAGCTGGAAACACCATATATTTT. This translates into CASSYSGRAGNTIYF.